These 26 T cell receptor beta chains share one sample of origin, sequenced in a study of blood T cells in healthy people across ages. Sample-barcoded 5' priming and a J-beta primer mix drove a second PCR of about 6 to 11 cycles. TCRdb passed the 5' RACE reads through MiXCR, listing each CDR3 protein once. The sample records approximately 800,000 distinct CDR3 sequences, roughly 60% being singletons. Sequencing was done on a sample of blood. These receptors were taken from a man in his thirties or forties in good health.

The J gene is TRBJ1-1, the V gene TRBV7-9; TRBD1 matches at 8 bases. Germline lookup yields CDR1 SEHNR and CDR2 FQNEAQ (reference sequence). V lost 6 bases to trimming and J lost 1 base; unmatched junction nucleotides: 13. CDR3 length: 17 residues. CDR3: CASSEPVGGQANTEAFF. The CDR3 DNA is TGTGCCAGCAGTGAACCCGTAGGGGGACAGGCGAACACTGAAGCTTTCTTT.

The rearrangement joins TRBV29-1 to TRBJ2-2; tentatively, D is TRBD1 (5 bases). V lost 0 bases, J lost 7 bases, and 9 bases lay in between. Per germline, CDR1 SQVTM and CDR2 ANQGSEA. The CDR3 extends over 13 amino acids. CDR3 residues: CSVEDRTFGELFF. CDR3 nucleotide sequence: TGCAGCGTTGAAGATCGGACATTCGGGGAGCTGTTTTTT.

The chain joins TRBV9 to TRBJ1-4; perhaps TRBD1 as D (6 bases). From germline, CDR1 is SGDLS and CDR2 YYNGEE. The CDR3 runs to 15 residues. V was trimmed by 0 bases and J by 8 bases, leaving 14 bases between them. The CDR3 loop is CASSVGGGRGEKLFF. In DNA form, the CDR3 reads TGTGCCAGCAGCGTAGGCGGGGGGCGCGGAGAAAAACTGTTTTTT.

CDR3 nucleotide sequence: TGCAGTGCTAGAGTCAGTCTCGGGGAGCTGTTTTTT. Amino acids: CSARVSLGELFF. The chain has TRBV20-1 and TRBJ2-2; no reliable D call. CDR1 and CDR2 from the germline V gene are DFQATT and SNEGSKA (reference sequence). The V and J ends lost 1 base and 7 bases respectively, with 7 bases between them. This CDR3 has 12 amino acids.

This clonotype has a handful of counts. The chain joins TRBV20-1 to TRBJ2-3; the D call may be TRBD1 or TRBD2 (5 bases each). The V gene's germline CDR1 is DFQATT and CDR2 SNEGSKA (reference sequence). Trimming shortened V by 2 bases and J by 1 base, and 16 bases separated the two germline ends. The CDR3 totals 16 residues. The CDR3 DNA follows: TGCAGTGCTAGAAGGAGAAGGGACCCACGCACAGATACGCAGTATTTT. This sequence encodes CSARRRRDPRTDTQYF.

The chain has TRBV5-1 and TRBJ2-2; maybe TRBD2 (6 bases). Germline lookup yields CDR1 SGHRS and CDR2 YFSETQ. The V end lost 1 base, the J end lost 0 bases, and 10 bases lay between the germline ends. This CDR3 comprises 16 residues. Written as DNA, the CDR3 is TGCGCCAGCAGCTTGATAGCGGAAACGAACACCGGGGAGCTGTTTTTT. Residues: CASSLIAETNTGELFF. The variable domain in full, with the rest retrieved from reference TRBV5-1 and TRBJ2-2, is KAGVTQTPRYLIKTRGQQVTLSCSPISGHRSVSWYQQTPGQGLQFLFEYFSETQRNKGNFPGRFSGRQFSNSRSEMNVSTLELGDSALYLCASSLIAETNTGELFFGEGSRLTVL.

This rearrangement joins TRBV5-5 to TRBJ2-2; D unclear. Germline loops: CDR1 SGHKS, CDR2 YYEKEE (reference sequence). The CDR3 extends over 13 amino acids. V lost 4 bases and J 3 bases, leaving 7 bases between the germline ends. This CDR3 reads CASSPKDTGELFF. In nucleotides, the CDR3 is TGTGCCAGCAGCCCAAAGGACACCGGGGAGCTGTTTTTT. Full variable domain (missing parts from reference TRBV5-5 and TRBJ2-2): DAGVTQSPTHLIKTRGQQVTLRCSPISGHKSVSWYQQVLGQGPQFIFQYYEKEERGRGNFPDRFSARQFPNYSSELNVNALLLGDSALYLCASSPKDTGELFFGEGSRLTVL.

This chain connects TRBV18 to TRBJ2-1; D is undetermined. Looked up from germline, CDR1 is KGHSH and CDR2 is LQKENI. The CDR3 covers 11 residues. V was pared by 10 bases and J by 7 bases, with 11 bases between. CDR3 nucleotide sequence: TGTGCCATCTCTCAGAGGAATGAGCAGTTCTTC. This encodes CAISQRNEQFF.

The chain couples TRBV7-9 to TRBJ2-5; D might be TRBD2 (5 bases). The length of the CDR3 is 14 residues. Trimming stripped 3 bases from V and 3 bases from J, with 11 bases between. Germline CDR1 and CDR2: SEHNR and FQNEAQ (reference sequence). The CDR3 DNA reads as TGTGCCAGCAGCTTTACTCGGGGTGAAGAGACCCAGTACTTC. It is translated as CASSFTRGEETQYF.

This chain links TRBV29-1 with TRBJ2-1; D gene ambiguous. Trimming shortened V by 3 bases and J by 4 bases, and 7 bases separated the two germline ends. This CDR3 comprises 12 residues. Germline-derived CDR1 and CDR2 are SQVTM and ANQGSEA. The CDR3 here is CSVEAQYNEQFF. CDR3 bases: TGCAGCGTTGAGGCACAGTACAATGAGCAGTTCTTC.

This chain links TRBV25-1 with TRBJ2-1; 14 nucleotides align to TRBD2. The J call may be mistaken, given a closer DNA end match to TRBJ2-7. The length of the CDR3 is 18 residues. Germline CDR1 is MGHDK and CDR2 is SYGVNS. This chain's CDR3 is CASSDLGLAGVGDNEQYF. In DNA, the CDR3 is TGTGCCAGCAGTGACTTGGGACTAGCGGGGGTAGGGGACAATGAGCAGTACTTC.

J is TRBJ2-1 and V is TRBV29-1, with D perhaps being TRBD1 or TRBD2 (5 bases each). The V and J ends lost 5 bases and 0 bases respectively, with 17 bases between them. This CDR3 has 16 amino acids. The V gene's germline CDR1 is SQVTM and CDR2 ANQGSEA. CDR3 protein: CSVQLTRGSSYNEQFF. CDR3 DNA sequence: TGCAGCGTTCAGCTGACGAGGGGAAGCTCCTACAATGAGCAGTTCTTC.

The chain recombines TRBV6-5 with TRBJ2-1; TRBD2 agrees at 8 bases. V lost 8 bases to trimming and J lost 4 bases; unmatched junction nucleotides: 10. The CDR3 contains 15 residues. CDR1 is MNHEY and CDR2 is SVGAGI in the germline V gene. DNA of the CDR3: TGTGCCAGCGGGTTAGCGGGGAGAATATACAATGAGCAGTTCTTC. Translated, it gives CASGLAGRIYNEQFF.

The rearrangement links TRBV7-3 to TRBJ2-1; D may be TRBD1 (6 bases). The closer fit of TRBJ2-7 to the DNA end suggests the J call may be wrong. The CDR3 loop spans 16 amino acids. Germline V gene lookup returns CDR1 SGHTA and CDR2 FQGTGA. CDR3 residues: CASSPNRASSYNEQYF. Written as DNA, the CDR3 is TGTGCCAGCAGCCCAAACAGGGCCAGCTCCTACAATGAGCAGTACTTC.

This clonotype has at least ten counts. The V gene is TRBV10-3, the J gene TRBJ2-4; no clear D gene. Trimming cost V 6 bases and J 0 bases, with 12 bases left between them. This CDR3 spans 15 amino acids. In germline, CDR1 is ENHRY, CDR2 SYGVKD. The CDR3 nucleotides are TGTGCCATCAGCCGCGAGAAAGTAGCCAAAAACATTCAGTACTTC. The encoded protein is CAISREKVAKNIQYF.

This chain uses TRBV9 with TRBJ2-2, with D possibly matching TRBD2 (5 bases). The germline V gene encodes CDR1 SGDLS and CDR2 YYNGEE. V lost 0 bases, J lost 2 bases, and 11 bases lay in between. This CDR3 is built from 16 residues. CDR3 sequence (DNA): TGTGCCAGCAGCGTAGAGATTAGCGTCAACACCGGGGAGCTGTTTTTT. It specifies CASSVEISVNTGELFF.

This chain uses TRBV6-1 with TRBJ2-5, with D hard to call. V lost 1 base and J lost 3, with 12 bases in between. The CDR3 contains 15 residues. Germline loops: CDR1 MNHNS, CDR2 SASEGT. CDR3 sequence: CASSEGFPTKETQYF. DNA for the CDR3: TGTGCCAGCAGTGAAGGGTTCCCCACTAAAGAGACCCAGTACTTC.

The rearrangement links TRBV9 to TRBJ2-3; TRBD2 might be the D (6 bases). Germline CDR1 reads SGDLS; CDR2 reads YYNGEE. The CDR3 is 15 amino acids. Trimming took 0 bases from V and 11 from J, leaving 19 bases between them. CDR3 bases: TGTGCCAGCAGCGTAGGCCCCTTTGGGGGGTCGGGGCAGTATTTT. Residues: CASSVGPFGGSGQYF.

The CDR3 is CAISEAPGAEGNEKLFF. In nucleotides, the CDR3 is TGTGCCATCAGTGAGGCGCCCGGGGCGGAGGGTAATGAAAAACTGTTTTTT. This sequence joins TRBV10-3 and TRBJ1-4; perhaps TRBD1 as D (5 bases). This CDR3 has 17 amino acids. Germline values: CDR1 ENHRY, CDR2 SYGVKD. V was trimmed by 2 bases and J by 4 bases, leaving 17 bases between them.

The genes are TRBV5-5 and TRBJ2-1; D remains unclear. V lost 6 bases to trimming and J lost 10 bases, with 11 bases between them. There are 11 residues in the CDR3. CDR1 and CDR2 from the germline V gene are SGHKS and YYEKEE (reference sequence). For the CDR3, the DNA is TGTGCCAGCAAGGCCTCTGACGAGCAGTTCTTC. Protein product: CASKASDEQFF.

This CDR3 is CASSVNTRGSEQYF. CDR3 nucleotides: TGTGCCAGCAGCGTGAACACACGGGGTTCCGAGCAGTACTTC. The genes are TRBV6-5 and TRBJ2-4, with D possibly being TRBD2 (5 bases). The J call may be wrong; the DNA end is better matched by TRBJ2-7. Germline-derived CDR1 and CDR2 are MNHEY and SVGAGI. The CDR3 is made up of 14 amino acids.

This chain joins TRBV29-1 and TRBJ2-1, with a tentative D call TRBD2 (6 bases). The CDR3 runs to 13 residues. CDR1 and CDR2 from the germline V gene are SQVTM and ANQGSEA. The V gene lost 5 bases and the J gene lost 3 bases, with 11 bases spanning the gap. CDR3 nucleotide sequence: TGCAGCGTTCACCGGGAGAGCTACAATGAGCAGTTCTTC. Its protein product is CSVHRESYNEQFF.

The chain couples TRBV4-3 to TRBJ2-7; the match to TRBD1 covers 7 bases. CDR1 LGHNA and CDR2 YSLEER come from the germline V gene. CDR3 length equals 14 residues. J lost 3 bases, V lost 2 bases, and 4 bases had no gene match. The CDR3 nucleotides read TGCGCCAGCAGCCAATGGGACAGATACTACGAGCAGTACTTC. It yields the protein CASSQWDRYYEQYF.

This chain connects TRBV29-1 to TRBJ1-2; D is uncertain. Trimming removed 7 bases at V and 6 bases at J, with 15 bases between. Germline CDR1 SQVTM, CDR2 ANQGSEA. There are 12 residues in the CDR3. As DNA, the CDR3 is TGCAGCGGACACGTAGCCCCTAATGGCTACACCTTC. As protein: CSGHVAPNGYTF.

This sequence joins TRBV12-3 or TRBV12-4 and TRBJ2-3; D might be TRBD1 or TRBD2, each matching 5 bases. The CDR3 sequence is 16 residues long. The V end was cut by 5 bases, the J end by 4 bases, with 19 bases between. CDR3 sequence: CASSPHPGLGADTQYF. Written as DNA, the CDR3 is TGTGCCAGCAGTCCCCATCCTGGACTGGGGGCAGATACGCAGTATTTT.

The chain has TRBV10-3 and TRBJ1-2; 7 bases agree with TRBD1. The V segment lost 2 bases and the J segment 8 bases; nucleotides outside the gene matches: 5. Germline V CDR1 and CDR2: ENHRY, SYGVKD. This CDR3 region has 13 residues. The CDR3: CAISETGEFGYTF. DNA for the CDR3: TGTGCCATCAGTGAGACAGGGGAGTTCGGCTACACCTTC.